This T cell receptor beta chain was sequenced in a study of T cells in localized non-small cell lung cancer. Study findings and constraints: With higher T cell density in blood came longer overall survival. Uninvolved adjacent lung showed higher T cell clonality than tumor. Among the top 100 tumor clones, a median around 62 appeared in adjacent lung.

Assay: immunoSEQ multiplex PCR; the TCRdb copy retains only in-frame clones and omits some. The sample yields about 72,000 clones, roughly 81% seen once. With regard to this clone: The antigen is unknown.

This CDR3 spans 17 amino acids. Trimming removed 5 bases from V and 1 base from J, with 20 bases in between. Germline V gene lookup returns CDR1 MDHEN and CDR2 SYDVKM. The TCR originated in a female donor aged 60 or older with stage I lung adenocarcinoma. V usage is TRBV28 and J usage is TRBJ1-1, with no clear D. The specimen was peripheral blood, collected before any cancer treatment. The CDR3 reads CASSTEMAHKENTEAFF. CDR3 coding DNA: TGTGCCAGCAGTACCGAAATGGCCCACAAGGAGAACACTGAAGCTTTCTTT.